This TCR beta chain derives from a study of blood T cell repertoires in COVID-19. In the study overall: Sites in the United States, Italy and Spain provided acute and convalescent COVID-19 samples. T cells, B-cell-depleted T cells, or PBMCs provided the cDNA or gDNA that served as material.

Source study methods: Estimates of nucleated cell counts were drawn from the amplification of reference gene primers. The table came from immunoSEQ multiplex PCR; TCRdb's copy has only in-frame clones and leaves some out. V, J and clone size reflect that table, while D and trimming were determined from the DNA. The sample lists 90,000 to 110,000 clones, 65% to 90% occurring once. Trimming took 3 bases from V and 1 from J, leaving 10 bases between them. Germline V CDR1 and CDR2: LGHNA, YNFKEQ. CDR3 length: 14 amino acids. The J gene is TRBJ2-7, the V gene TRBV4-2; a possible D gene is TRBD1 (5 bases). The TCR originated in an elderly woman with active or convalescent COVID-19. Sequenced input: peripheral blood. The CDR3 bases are TGTGCCAGCAGCCAGGATGACAGATCCTACGAGCAGTACTTC. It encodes CASSQDDRSYEQYF.